The entry below gives a single T cell receptor (beta chain) sequence along with its context. Its antigen is unidentified. This specimen comes from a study of T cell repertoires in ileal Crohn's disease. Study-level points and caveats: All patients with clonality above 26.8% had endoscopic recurrence. Endoscopy was done a median approximately 7 months after surgery.

Roughly 500 nanograms of biopsy DNA per sample underwent TCRB immunosequencing. Data came from immunoSEQ multiplex PCR; TCRdb stores just in-frame clones and leaves some out. Counted here are thousands of clones, about 71% occurring once; the ten biggest clones make up 36%. Described time point: neoterminal ileum biopsy at postoperative endoscopy, about 6 months after surgery. The clonotype was recovered from an adult with Crohn's disease. The sequencing sample was made of ileal tissue.

The CDR3 DNA is TGCGCCAGCAGCCAAGATCGCCTACTAGCGGGAGAGGACACCGGGGAGCTGTTTTTT. Its translation: CASSQDRLLAGEDTGELFF. V is TRBV4-1 and J is TRBJ2-2; 11 bases fit TRBD2. V gave up 0 bases and J gave up 3 bases; unmatched junction bases: 9. In germline, CDR1 is MGHRA, CDR2 YSYEKL. CDR3 length: 19 residues.